Below, 25 T cell receptor beta chains from the same sample are listed, as sequenced in a study of beta chain features in type 1 diabetes. Reverse transcription of all isolated RNA meant that expressed TCRB transcripts were sequenced. Libraries were prepared by immunoSEQ multiplex PCR; TCRdb keeps only in-frame clonotypes and omits some of them. The sample carries a few hundred thousand clones, 14% recorded once. Sequencing was carried out using central memory CD4+ T cells from blood. Source of these receptors: a man younger than 45 in good health.

This clone turned up a few times. This chain links TRBV7-2 with TRBJ2-3, with 10 bases aligning to TRBD2. The CDR3 consists of 15 residues. Germline assignment: CDR1 SGHTA and CDR2 FQGNSA. Losses at the gene ends were 4 bases for V and 6 bases for J; bases not matched to a gene: 7. The chain's CDR3 is CASSYSSGGGDTQYF. CDR3 coding DNA: TGTGCCAGCAGCTACTCCAGCGGGGGGGGTGATACGCAGTATTTT.

This clone turned up a few times. This same CDR3 is encoded by further DNA sequences in the sample. The chain employs TRBV20-1 and TRBJ2-5; no definite D call. CDR3 length: 11 residues. Trimming removed 3 bases from V and 4 bases from J, with 6 bases in between. Germline-derived CDR1 and CDR2 are DFQATT and SNEGSKA (reference sequence). CDR3 DNA sequence: TGCAGTGCTAGTCTGGGAGAGACCCAGTACTTC. Translation: CSASLGETQYF.

Turning to this clone: Because the CDR3's place on the DNA is in doubt, the DNA is left out and the CDR3 is given as listed by TCRdb. The V call is TRBV1, the J call TRBJ2-2; TRBD2, the table's D call, was not compared with the DNA. TRBV1 is recorded as a pseudogene. With termini counted, the CDR3 has 20 amino acids. CDR3 in amino acids: CTSSQDTPLCGGSEPGSCFF.

The genes are TRBV12-5 and TRBJ1-1; D not certain. Trimming stripped 5 bases from V and 0 bases from J, with 7 bases between. Germline V gives CDR1 LGHNT, CDR2 FRNRAP. The CDR3 loop spans 13 amino acids. The CDR3 DNA reads as TGTGCTAGTGGTCCGGATCTGAACACTGAAGCTTTCTTT. Translating it yields CASGPDLNTEAFF.

This clone occurred a few times. The chain carries TRBV5-1 and TRBJ2-5, with D unclear. The CDR3 extends over 12 amino acids. Per the germline V gene, CDR1 is SGHRS and CDR2 is YFSETQ. The ends were cut back, 4 bases at V and 5 bases at J, with 9 bases in the middle. The CDR3: CASSRSRETQYF. The CDR3 region has the DNA TGCGCCAGCAGCAGGTCGCGGGAGACCCAGTACTTC.

The rearrangement joins TRBV18 to TRBJ1-4; 10 nucleotides match TRBD1. The germline V gene has CDR1 KGHSH and CDR2 LQKENI. The CDR3 covers 14 residues. Trimming at V came to 4 bases and at J to 5 bases, leaving 1 base not matched to a gene. CDR3 bases: TGTGCCAGCTCACGGGACAGGGGAAATGAAAAACTGTTTTTT. Its protein product is CASSRDRGNEKLFF.

The V and J genes are TRBV7-2 and TRBJ1-2; unclear D gene. The CDR3 length is 11 residues. The germline V and J ends were trimmed by 4 bases and 7 bases, with 7 bases remaining between them. Germline assignment: CDR1 SGHTA and CDR2 FQGNSA. CDR3 amino acids: CASSSGVGYTF. The CDR3 coding sequence is TGTGCCAGCAGCTCCGGGGTTGGCTACACCTTC.

This clone was seen repeatedly, ten times or more. The chain carries TRBV6-1 and TRBJ2-6; TRBD1 matches 8 bases. The CDR3 sequence is 18 residues long. The V segment lost 5 bases and the J segment 2 bases; nucleotides outside the gene matches: 11. CDR1 and CDR2 from the germline V gene are MNHNS and SASEGT. CDR3 region: CASSKGQGNWAGANVLTF. The DNA for the CDR3 is TGTGCCAGCAGTAAAGGACAGGGAAATTGGGCTGGGGCCAACGTCCTGACTTTC.

This clone was counted many times. CDR3 nucleotides: TGCGCCAGCAGCCAGGAGAAAACAGGGGCTTCACCCCTCCACTTT. Translating it yields CASSQEKTGASPLHF. The chain is built from TRBV4-3 and TRBJ1-6; 7 nucleotides match TRBD1. Germline CDR1 is LGHNA and CDR2 is YSLEER. V was pared by 3 bases and J by 9 bases, with 8 bases of the junction left unmatched. The CDR3 consists of 15 residues.

In its sample, this clone was seen a few times. CDR3 bases: TGTGCCAGCAGCTTCTCGGGCACTGAAGCTTTCTTT. Its translation: CASSFSGTEAFF. The rearrangement joins TRBV7-8 to TRBJ1-1; D unclear. CDR1 is SGHVS and CDR2 is FQNEAQ in the germline V gene. The germline V and J ends were trimmed by 3 bases and 4 bases, with 6 bases remaining between them. CDR3 length: 12 amino acids.

The rearrangement links TRBV10-3 to TRBJ2-1, with 12 positions matching TRBD1. There are 15 residues in the CDR3. The germline V gene has CDR1 ENHRY and CDR2 SYGVKD. V lost 3 bases to trimming and J lost 8 bases; unmatched junction nucleotides: 5. Here the CDR3 reads CAISEGTGGTDEQFF. The CDR3, as DNA: TGTGCCATCAGTGAAGGGACAGGGGGCACGGATGAGCAGTTCTTC.

This clone was seen a few times. This chain uses TRBV7-9 with TRBJ2-1, with 8 nucleotides matching TRBD2. The germline gives CDR1 SEHNR, CDR2 FQNEAQ (reference sequence). The CDR3 has 14 residues. Losses at the gene ends were 5 bases for V and 5 bases for J; bases not matched to a gene: 5. The CDR3 DNA sequence: TGTGCCAGCAGCCCGGGAGGGCCACACAATGAGCAGTTCTTC. It yields the protein CASSPGGPHNEQFF.

For this clone: A junction boundary mismatches the germline segment, possibly from a read error. This rearrangement joins TRBV10-3 to TRBJ1-1; the D gene is possibly TRBD1 (5 bases). Germline loops: CDR1 ENHRY, CDR2 SYGVKD. The CDR3 runs to 15 residues. CDR3 nucleotide sequence: TGTGCCAGCAGTGGTTCCGGGACGGTGAACACTGAAGCTTTCTTT. Its translation is CASSGSGTVNTEAFF.

This clone showed up just a few times. The chain joins TRBV15 to TRBJ1-2; 8 bases are shared with TRBD1. This CDR3 has 14 amino acids. Germline V CDR1 and CDR2: LNHNV, YYDKDF (reference sequence). V gave up 3 bases and J gave up 7 bases; unmatched junction bases: 7. CDR3 sequence (DNA): TGTGCCACCAGCAGCCGTTCAACAGGGGGTGGCTACACCTTC. This sequence encodes CATSSRSTGGGYTF.

A few counts support this clone. V and J are TRBV28 and TRBJ2-3, with D possibly matching TRBD1 (5 bases). Germline lookup yields CDR1 MDHEN and CDR2 SYDVKM. The V end was cut by 4 bases, the J end by 2 bases, with 10 bases between. The CDR3 has 14 amino acids. The CDR3 sequence: CASSSGISTDTQYF. The CDR3 DNA reads as TGTGCCAGCAGTTCAGGGATTTCCACAGATACGCAGTATTTT.

The chain is built from TRBV30 and TRBJ1-3, with D perhaps TRBD1 (5 bases). Deletions cut 3 bases from V and 0 bases from J, with 15 bases between. CDR1 GTSNPN and CDR2 SVGIG come from the germline V gene (reference sequence). The CDR3 contains 16 residues. The CDR3 DNA is TGTGCCTGGAGGAAGCCATCAGGGATCTCTGGAAACACCATATATTTT. Translating gives CAWRKPSGISGNTIYF.

This clone was counted a few times. The chain combines TRBV7-2 with TRBJ2-3; 16 bases match TRBD2. V was clipped by 4 bases and J by 1 base; unmatched bases: 5. The CDR3 consists of 18 residues. Germline V CDR1 and CDR2: SGHTA, FQGNSA. CDR3: CASSSGTSGRGGTDTQYF. CDR3 nucleotides: TGTGCCAGCAGCTCCGGGACTAGCGGGAGGGGCGGCACAGATACGCAGTATTTT.

Concerning this clone itself: One base away lies a much larger clone, so this may be a sequencing read error. This chain connects TRBV7-9 to TRBJ2-3; unclear D gene. Germline V CDR1 and CDR2: SEHNR, FQNEAQ (reference sequence). The CDR3 runs to 12 residues. V lost 4 bases and J 2 bases, leaving 4 bases between the germline ends. The CDR3 DNA follows: TGTGCCAGCAGCTCCGTCACAGATACGCAGTATTTT. It is translated as CASSSVTDTQYF.

The chain is built from TRBV7-2 and TRBJ2-7; TRBD2 matches 12 bases. V shed 4 bases, J shed 6 bases, and the junction held 7 bases outside the gene matches. The CDR3 covers 15 residues. Per germline, CDR1 SGHTA and CDR2 FQGNSA. The CDR3 reads CASSSLAGGQGEQYF. CDR3 in DNA: TGTGCCAGCAGCTCGCTAGCGGGGGGGCAGGGCGAGCAGTACTTC.

This clone came up a few times. This rearrangement joins TRBV5-6 to TRBJ1-5; 7 bases line up with TRBD1. The CDR3 has 13 residues. Losses at the gene ends were 7 bases for V and 6 bases for J; bases not matched to a gene: 7. Germline-derived CDR1 and CDR2 are SGHDT and YYEEEE. CDR3 sequence (DNA): TGTGCCAGCGCAGGGGGTCCGGGTCAGCCCCAGCATTTT. Its translation: CASAGGPGQPQHF.

In its sample, this clone was seen a few times. The chain joins TRBV19 to TRBJ1-1; D unresolved. The germline gives CDR1 LNHDA, CDR2 SQIVND (reference sequence). The CDR3 has 12 residues. Trimming pared 3 bases from V and 4 bases from J, leaving 6 bases between. The CDR3 is CASSMGLTEAFF. DNA for the CDR3: TGTGCCAGTAGTATGGGTCTCACTGAAGCTTTCTTT.

This chain connects TRBV4-3 to TRBJ2-1; tentatively, D is TRBD2 (5 bases). The V and J ends lost 3 bases and 3 bases respectively, with 15 bases between them. This CDR3 is built from 16 residues. Germline V gives CDR1 LGHNA, CDR2 YSLEER. CDR3 sequence (DNA): TGCGCCAGCAGCCAGTCAGAGGGAGCCGGCTACAATGAGCAGTTCTTC. It yields the protein CASSQSEGAGYNEQFF.

The rearrangement links TRBV15 to TRBJ2-1; D might be TRBD2 (5 bases). There are 13 residues in the CDR3. Trimming took 5 bases from V and 5 from J, leaving 10 bases between them. Germline V lookup: CDR1 LNHNV, CDR2 YYDKDF (reference sequence). The CDR3, as DNA: TGTGCCACCAGCGGAGGTTCCCACAATGAGCAGTTCTTC. It specifies CATSGGSHNEQFF.

The chain employs TRBV6-5 and TRBJ2-5; D not certain. The CDR3 has 13 residues. Germline V lookup: CDR1 MNHEY, CDR2 SVGAGI. The V and J ends lost 4 bases and 1 base respectively, with 7 bases between them. The CDR3 region is CASSLLSQETQYF. The CDR3 DNA sequence: TGTGCCAGCAGTTTACTCAGCCAAGAGACCCAGTACTTC.

This clone came up once. The chain has TRBV4-2 and TRBJ1-5; the D is unclear. Germline V gene lookup returns CDR1 LGHNA and CDR2 YNFKEQ. CDR3 length: 15 residues. The V end was cut by 5 bases, the J end by 0 bases, with 11 bases between. The CDR3 reads CASSSGLISNQPQHF. The CDR3 nucleotides read TGTGCCAGCAGCTCTGGACTGATTAGCAATCAGCCCCAGCATTTT.